One and the same sample provided the 28 T cell receptor beta chains below, sequenced in a study of T cell responses to AZD1222 COVID-19 vaccine. Sequencing used immunoSEQ multiplex PCR; TCRdb keeps in-frame clones, though not all of them. In the table there are 100,000 to 150,000 clones, almost 95% of which are singletons. This material consisted of peripheral blood, taken on day 0 of AZD1222 vaccination. The receptor set was obtained from an adult in good health.

The chain carries TRBV5-5 and TRBJ2-2; D is uncertain. The V gene lost 0 bases and the J gene lost 3 bases, with 6 bases spanning the gap. Germline assignment: CDR1 SGHKS and CDR2 YYEKEE (reference sequence). The CDR3 has 14 residues. CDR3 nucleotides: TGTGCCAGCAGCTTGGCGGTTCACACCGGGGAGCTGTTTTTT. The encoded protein is CASSLAVHTGELFF.

CDR3: CASGRDRGRNTEAFF. CDR3 DNA: TGTGCCAGTGGACGGGACAGGGGGCGGAACACTGAAGCTTTCTTT. The V call is TRBV19, the J call TRBJ1-1; 12 bases are a match to TRBD1. The CDR3 loop spans 15 amino acids. Per the germline V gene, CDR1 is LNHDA and CDR2 is SQIVND (reference sequence). J lost 1 base, V lost 8 bases, and 5 bases had no gene match.

A single count supports this clone. This sequence joins TRBV25-1 and TRBJ2-7, with D possibly matching TRBD1 (6 bases). V gave up 4 bases and J gave up 5 bases, with 15 bases separating them. The CDR3 spans 14 residues. Germline CDR1 MGHDK, CDR2 SYGVNS. The CDR3: CASSVSGAQNEQYF. In nucleotides, the CDR3 is TGTGCCAGCAGTGTGTCAGGGGCGCAAAACGAGCAGTACTTC.

The chain joins TRBV6-6 to TRBJ1-2; unclear D gene. CDR1 is MNHNY, CDR2 SVGAGI, per germline (reference sequence). This CDR3 contains 11 residues. The V and J ends lost 5 bases and 8 bases respectively, with 9 bases between them. CDR3: CASSTAGGYTF. CDR3 in DNA: TGTGCCAGCAGTACCGCGGGAGGCTACACCTTC.

This rearrangement joins TRBV30 to TRBJ1-2; D is ambiguous. The ends were cut back, 7 bases at V and 4 bases at J, with 19 bases in the middle. CDR1 GTSNPN and CDR2 SVGIG come from the germline V gene (reference sequence). The CDR3 extends over 14 amino acids. The CDR3 coding sequence is TGTGCCTCCGCGCAATCCAAAGTTGGCTATGGCTACACCTTC. Amino acid sequence: CASAQSKVGYGYTF. Full variable domain (remainder filled in from reference TRBV30 and TRBJ1-2): SQTIHQWPATLVQPVGSPLSLECTVEGTSNPNLYWYRQAAGRGLQLLFYSVGIGQISSEVPQNLSASRPQDRQFILSSKKLLLSDSGFYLCASAQSKVGYGYTFGSGTRLTVV.

A single count supports this clone. The CDR3 here is CSVQSISFSGNTIYF. CDR3 bases: TGCAGCGTTCAGTCTATAAGTTTCTCTGGAAACACCATATATTTT. The V call is TRBV29-1, the J call TRBJ1-3, with D uncertain. Germline lookup yields CDR1 SQVTM and CDR2 ANQGSEA. The CDR3 totals 15 residues. The V end lost 5 bases, the J end lost 0 bases, and 14 bases lay between the germline ends.

CDR3 coding DNA: TGTGCCAGCAGCGAAACAGGGGGAAATCAGCCCCAGCATTTT. This codes for CASSETGGNQPQHF. The rearrangement uses TRBV3-1 (or the pseudogene TRBV3-2) and TRBJ1-5, with TRBD1 matching 8 bases. J was trimmed by 4 bases and V by 5 bases; bases with no gene match: 4. The length of the CDR3 is 14 residues. The germline V gene encodes CDR1 LGHDT and CDR2 YNNKEL (reference sequence).

The V gene is TRBV11-3, the J gene TRBJ2-7; D is possibly TRBD1 or TRBD2 (5 bases each). The CDR3 consists of 14 residues. With 1 base removed from V and 2 bases from J, the gap between germline ends came to 9 bases. The germline CDR1 and CDR2 sequences are SGHNT and YENEEA. Here the CDR3 reads CASSLVPGPYEQYV. The CDR3 nucleotides read TGTGCCAGCAGCTTAGTTCCGGGGCCCTACGAGCAGTACGTC.

V is TRBV5-1 and J is TRBJ1-2, with no clear D. Trimming cost V 1 base and J 8 bases, with 15 bases left between them. Germline-derived CDR1 and CDR2 are SGHRS and YFSETQ. The CDR3 covers 14 residues. The CDR3 protein is CASSLRAQSGGYTF. CDR3 DNA: TGCGCCAGCAGCTTGAGGGCGCAAAGCGGGGGCTACACCTTC.

Points on this clone: This same CDR3 is encoded by further DNA sequences in the sample. CDR3 protein: CASSPSSRSGVVDTQYF. The CDR3 bases are TGTGCCAGCAGCCCCTCCTCGCGGAGCGGGGTTGTGGATACGCAGTATTTT. The chain joins TRBV13 to TRBJ2-3; 7 nucleotides match TRBD2. The trim removed 5 bases at V and 6 bases at J, leaving 17 bases unmatched. This CDR3 region has 17 residues. The germline V gene has CDR1 PRHDT and CDR2 FYEKMQ (reference sequence).

The rearrangement uses TRBV6-1 and TRBJ1-6; 7 bases align to TRBD1. This CDR3 comprises 15 residues. V lost 2 bases, J lost 8 bases, and 6 bases stayed unmatched. Germline CDR1 reads MNHNS; CDR2 reads SASEGT. The CDR3 DNA follows: TGTGCCAGCAGTGAAAGGGGGCCCCGGGATTCACCCCTCCACTTT. This encodes CASSERGPRDSPLHF.

The chain recombines TRBV18 with TRBJ1-1, with 7 bases lining up with TRBD1. The CDR3 is 15 residues long. Germline V lookup: CDR1 KGHSH, CDR2 LQKENI. The ends lost 4 bases at V and 1 base at J; junction bases unmatched: 6. CDR3 residues: CASSLAQGRNTEAFF. The CDR3 DNA follows: TGTGCCAGCTCACTCGCACAGGGGAGGAACACTGAAGCTTTCTTT.

The chain uses TRBV2 and TRBJ2-1; D is possibly TRBD1 (5 bases). Trimming removed 3 bases at V and 6 bases at J, with 12 bases between. The CDR3 totals 14 residues. CDR1 and CDR2 (germline): SNHLY, FYNNEI. DNA of the CDR3: TGTGCCAGCAGTGAGAGGACACTCAGCAATGAGCAGTTCTTC. Translated, it gives CASSERTLSNEQFF.

In DNA form, the CDR3 reads TGTGCCAGTATCGACCGGGACAGGGATAACTATGGCTACACCTTC. Translating gives CASIDRDRDNYGYTF. J is TRBJ1-2 and V is TRBV19; TRBD1 matches at 9 bases. The CDR3 has 15 amino acids. Germline lookup yields CDR1 LNHDA and CDR2 SQIVND (reference sequence). V was clipped by 7 bases and J by 1 base; unmatched bases: 7.

J is TRBJ1-2 and V is TRBV4-1; no clear D. The CDR3 covers 14 residues. Germline CDR1 reads MGHRA; CDR2 reads YSYEKL. V lost 0 bases and J 4 bases, leaving 9 bases between the germline ends. The CDR3 DNA sequence: TGCGCCAGCAGCCAAGATTCTGGGATCTATGGCTACACCTTC. As protein: CASSQDSGIYGYTF.

The chain is built from TRBV29-1 and TRBJ1-2; tentative D call: TRBD1 (6 bases). Germline CDR1 and CDR2: SQVTM and ANQGSEA. The V and J ends lost 5 bases and 4 bases respectively, with 26 bases between them. The CDR3 is made up of 17 amino acids. The DNA for the CDR3 is TGCAGCGTTAATGAGGGCAGGGGATATACTTCGGCCTATGGCTACACCTTC. Amino acid sequence: CSVNEGRGYTSAYGYTF. Full variable domain (missing parts from reference TRBV29-1 and TRBJ1-2): SAVISQKPSRDICQRGTSLTIQCQVDSQVTMMFWYRQQPGQSLTLIATANQGSEATYESGFVIDKFPISRPNLTFSTLTVSNMSPEDSSIYLCSVNEGRGYTSAYGYTFGSGTRLTVV.

The chain links TRBV11-2 to TRBJ1-1; D possibly corresponds to TRBD1 (6 bases). V lost 2 bases, J lost 4 bases, and 11 bases lay in between. The V gene's germline CDR1 is SGHAT and CDR2 FQNNGV. CDR3 length: 14 residues. The CDR3 protein is CASSLNRVGTEAFF. For the CDR3, the DNA is TGTGCCAGCAGCTTAAACAGGGTAGGCACTGAAGCTTTCTTT.

The CDR3 here is CASSLFAAGTGGLNEQFF. DNA for the CDR3: TGTGCCAGCTCGTTATTTGCCGCCGGGACAGGGGGGCTTAATGAGCAGTTCTTC. The chain employs TRBV18 and TRBJ2-1, with TRBD1 matching over 11 bases. V lost 6 bases and J lost 7; bases outside the gene matches: 17. Germline CDR1 is KGHSH and CDR2 is LQKENI. This CDR3 region has 18 residues.

In this sample, this clone turned up once. The rearrangement links TRBV2 to TRBJ2-3; D might be TRBD1 (5 bases). This CDR3 region has 17 residues. V was cut by 1 base and J by 4 bases, with 18 bases left in between. The germline V gene has CDR1 SNHLY and CDR2 FYNNEI. In nucleotides, the CDR3 is TGTGCCAGCAGTGAAGGACAGACCGCCCGCGGCGCAGATACGCAGTATTTT. This sequence encodes CASSEGQTARGADTQYF.

The chain's CDR3 is CASSFGTGRAAFF. The CDR3 DNA reads TGTGCCAGCAGCTTCGGGACAGGGAGAGCAGCTTTCTTT. The chain employs TRBV5-8 and TRBJ1-1, with 9 bases identical to TRBD1. The CDR3 totals 13 residues. CDR1 and CDR2 (germline): SGHTS, YDEGEE. The V segment lost 2 bases and the J segment 10 bases; nucleotides outside the gene matches: 6.

This chain uses TRBV5-4 with TRBJ2-2; 8 nucleotides line up with TRBD1. CDR1 is SGHNT and CDR2 is YYREEE in the germline V gene (reference sequence). The CDR3 totals 15 residues. Trimming removed 4 bases from V and 0 bases from J; junction bases left unmatched: 2. The CDR3 region is CASSPGQANTGELFF. The CDR3, as DNA: TGTGCCAGCAGCCCGGGACAGGCGAACACCGGGGAGCTGTTTTTT. The entire variable domain, with the rest obtained from reference TRBV5-4 and TRBJ2-2, is as follows: ETGVTQSPTHLIKTRGQQVTLRCSSQSGHNTVSWYQQALGQGPQFIFQYYREEENGRGNFPPRFSGLQFPNYSSELNVNALELDDSALYLCASSPGQANTGELFFGEGSRLTVL.

The chain couples TRBV11-3 to TRBJ1-1; 7 bases agree with TRBD1. The germline CDR1 and CDR2 sequences are SGHNT and YENEEA. V trimming: 1 base; J trimming: 2 bases; junction bases outside the gene matches: 7. The CDR3 runs to 16 residues. The CDR3 loop is CASSLGQGGPNTEAFF. CDR3 nucleotide sequence: TGTGCCAGCAGCTTAGGACAGGGAGGCCCCAACACTGAAGCTTTCTTT.

J is TRBJ1-5 and V is TRBV3-1 (or the pseudogene TRBV3-2); 7 bases align to TRBD1. The CDR3 extends over 15 amino acids. V dropped 4 bases and J dropped 0; count of bases not matched to a gene: 3. Germline CDR1 is LGHDT and CDR2 is YNNKEL (reference sequence). The CDR3 coding sequence is TGTGCCAGCAGCCGAGGGACAGCTAGCAATCAGCCCCAGCATTTT. Translating gives CASSRGTASNQPQHF.

This clone appeared a few times. The V gene is TRBV25-1, the J gene TRBJ1-2; possibly TRBD1 for D (5 bases). The CDR3 has 15 amino acids. V lost 4 bases and J 4 bases, leaving 16 bases between the germline ends. The germline gives CDR1 MGHDK, CDR2 SYGVNS. The CDR3 is CASSGRWQGSYGYTF. CDR3 coding DNA: TGTGCCAGCAGTGGGCGATGGCAGGGCAGCTATGGCTACACCTTC.

This clone was picked up a small number of times. The rearrangement uses TRBV27 and TRBJ1-3; tentative D call: TRBD1 (5 bases). V lost 3 bases and J 0 bases, leaving 12 bases between the germline ends. Germline loops: CDR1 MNHEY, CDR2 SMNVEV (reference sequence). CDR3 length equals 16 residues. The DNA of the CDR3 is TGTGCCAGCAGTTTGCGGACACCTTACTCTGGAAACACCATATATTTT. The encoded protein is CASSLRTPYSGNTIYF.

The chain recombines TRBV18 with TRBJ2-7; D may correspond to TRBD1 or TRBD2 (5 bases each). Germline CDR1 KGHSH, CDR2 LQKENI. There are 15 residues in the CDR3. V lost 3 bases and J lost 6, with 18 bases in between. The CDR3 DNA reads as TGTGCCAGCTCACCGAGGGGTAACGGGGACGCCGAGCAGTACGTC. Translated, it gives CASSPRGNGDAEQYV.

This clone appeared once. The gene calls are TRBV10-1 and TRBJ2-3; D gene unclear. CDR3 length equals 12 residues. The ends were cut back, 3 bases at V and 0 bases at J, with 1 base in the middle. The germline V gene encodes CDR1 WNHNN and CDR2 SYGVQD (reference sequence). The CDR3 coding sequence is TGCGCCAGCAGTGACAGCACAGATACGCAGTATTTT. Translating it yields CASSDSTDTQYF.

The rearrangement uses TRBV6-5 and TRBJ1-2; the D gene is possibly TRBD1 (5 bases). Per germline, CDR1 MNHEY and CDR2 SVGAGI. The CDR3 covers 14 residues. V dropped 8 bases and J dropped 1 base, with 14 bases sitting between them. The CDR3 DNA sequence: TGTGCCAGCGGGCGCACAGGATTTAACTATGGCTACACCTTC. This sequence encodes CASGRTGFNYGYTF.